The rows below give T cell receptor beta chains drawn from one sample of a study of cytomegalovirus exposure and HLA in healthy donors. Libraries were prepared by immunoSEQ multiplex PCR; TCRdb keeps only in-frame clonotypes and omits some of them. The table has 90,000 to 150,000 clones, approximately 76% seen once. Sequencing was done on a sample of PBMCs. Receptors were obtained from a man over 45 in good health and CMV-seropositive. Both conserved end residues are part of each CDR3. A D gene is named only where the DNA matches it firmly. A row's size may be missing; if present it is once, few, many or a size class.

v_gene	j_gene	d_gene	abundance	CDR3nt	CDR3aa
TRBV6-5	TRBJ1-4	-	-	TGTGCCAGCAGTTCTGCGGTAACTAATGAAAAACTGTTTTTT	CASSSAVTNEKLFF
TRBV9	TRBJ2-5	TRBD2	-	TGTGCCAGCAGCGGGGGGGGAGCGTACCAAGAGACCCAGTACTTC	CASSGGGAYQETQYF
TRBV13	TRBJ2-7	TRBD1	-	TGTGCCAGCAGCTTAGAAGGGGGCCAGTACGAGCAGTACTTC	CASSLEGGQYEQYF
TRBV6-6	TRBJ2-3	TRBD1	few	TGTGCCAGCAGTCCTTGGACAGGGGAGACAGATACGCAGTATTTT	CASSPWTGETDTQYF
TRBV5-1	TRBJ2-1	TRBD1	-	TGCGCCAGCAGCTCAAGGACAGGGGGCGATGAGCAGTTCTTC	CASSSRTGGDEQFF
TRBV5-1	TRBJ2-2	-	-	TGCGCCAGCAGCTCTACCTCGACAGTCACCGGGGAGCTGTTTTTT	CASSSTSTVTGELFF
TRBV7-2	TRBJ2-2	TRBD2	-	TGTGCCAGCAGCTTACCCCGGACTAGCGGGAATTCCGGGGAGCTGTTTTTT	CASSLPRTSGNSGELFF
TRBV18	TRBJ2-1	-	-	TGTGCCAGCTCACCATCCGGGGAGCAGTTCTTC	CASSPSGEQFF
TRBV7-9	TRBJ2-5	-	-	TGTTCCAGCAGCCTTAGGGGACAACTCCCCGAGAAGACCCAGTACTTC	CSSSLRGQLPEKTQYF
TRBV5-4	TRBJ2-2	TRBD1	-	TGTGCCAGCAGCCTGGGACAGGAATACACCGGGGAGCTGTTTTTT	CASSLGQEYTGELFF
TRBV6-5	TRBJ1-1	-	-	TGTGCCAGCACTCCCCGCGGGGAGGTAGACACTGAAGCTTTCTTT	CASTPRGEVDTEAFF
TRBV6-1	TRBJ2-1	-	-	TGTGCCAGCAGTGAAGCGCCCGGACTTACCTCCTACAATGAGCAGTTCTTC	CASSEAPGLTSYNEQFF
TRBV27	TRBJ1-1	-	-	TGTGCCAGCAGCTTGGTGGGACTTACGAACACTGAAGCTTTCTTT	CASSLVGLTNTEAFF
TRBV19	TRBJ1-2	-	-	TGTGCCAGTAGTATGGGTGGGGGGGACGGAGTTATCTATGGCTACACCTTC	CASSMGGGDGVIYGYTF
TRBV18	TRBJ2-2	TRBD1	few	TGTGCCAGCTCACCAAGACAGGGGACCGGGGAGCTGTTTTTT	CASSPRQGTGELFF